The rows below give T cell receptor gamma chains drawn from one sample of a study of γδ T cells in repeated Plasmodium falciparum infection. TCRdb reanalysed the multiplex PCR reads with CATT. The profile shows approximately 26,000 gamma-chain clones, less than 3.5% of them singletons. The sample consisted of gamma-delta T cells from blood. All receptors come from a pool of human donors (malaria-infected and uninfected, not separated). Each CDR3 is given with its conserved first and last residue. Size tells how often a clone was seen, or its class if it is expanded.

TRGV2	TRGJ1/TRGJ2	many	TGTGCCACCTGGGAGGGGGCGGGGTATAAGAAACTCTTT	CATWEGAGYKKLF
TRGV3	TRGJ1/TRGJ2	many	TGTGCCACCTGGTATTCAAATTATTATAAGAAACTCTTT	CATWYSNYYKKLF
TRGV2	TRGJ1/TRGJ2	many	TGTGCCACCTGGGACGGGCGAGGTTATAAGAAACTCTTT	CATWDGRGYKKLF
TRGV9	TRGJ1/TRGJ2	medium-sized	TGTGCCTTGTGGGAGGTGGATAAGAAACTCTTT	CALWEVDKKLF
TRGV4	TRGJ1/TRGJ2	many	TGTGCCCAAAAACCGGGGATGAAACTCTTT	CAQKPGMKLF
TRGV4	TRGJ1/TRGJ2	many	TGTGCCACCTGGGATGATCCCCGTGGGGATTATTATAAGAAACTCTTT	CATWDDPRGDYYKKLF
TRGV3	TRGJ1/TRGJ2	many	TGTGCCACCTGGAGCGCCGTATTAAAGAAACTCTTT	CATWSAVLKKLF
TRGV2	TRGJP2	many	TGTGCCACCTGGGACCGATATAGTAGTGATTGGATCAAGACGTTT	CATWDRYSSDWIKTF
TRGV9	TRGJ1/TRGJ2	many	TGTGCCTTGTGGGAGCCGGACCACGCTAAGAAACTCTTT	CALWEPDHAKKLF
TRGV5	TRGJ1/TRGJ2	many	TGTGCCACCTGGGACAGGCCTTCGAATTATTATAAGAAACTCTTT	CATWDRPSNYYKKLF
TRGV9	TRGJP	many	TGTGCCTTGTGGGAGGGACGGCAAGAGTTGGGCAAAAAAATCAAGGTATTT	CALWEGRQELGKKIKVF
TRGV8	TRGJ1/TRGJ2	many	TGTGCCACCTGGGATATGAAAGGGTATAAGAAACTCTTT	CATWDMKGYKKLF
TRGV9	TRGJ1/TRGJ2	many	TGTGCCTTGTGGGAGGTGCGGTTGTACTATTATAAGAAACTCTTT	CALWEVRLYYYKKLF
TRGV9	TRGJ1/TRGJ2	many	TGTGCCTTGTGGGACTCCCCGTGGTATAAGAAACTCTTT	CALWDSPWYKKLF
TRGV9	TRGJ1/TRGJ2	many	TGTGCCTTGTGGGAGGCGACCCTTGAAAATAAGAAACTCTTT	CALWEATLENKKLF
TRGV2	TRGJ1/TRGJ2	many	TGTGCCACCTGGGACCTACGGAATTATTATAAGAAACTCTTT	CATWDLRNYYKKLF
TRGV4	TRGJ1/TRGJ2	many	TGTGCCACCTGGGATGGGCCCGACTGGGGTGAGAAACTCTTT	CATWDGPDWGEKLF
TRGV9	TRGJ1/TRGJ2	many	TGTGCCTTGTGGGATGTTCAGAATTATTATAAGAAACTCTTT	CALWDVQNYYKKLF
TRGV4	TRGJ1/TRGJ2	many	TGTGCCACCTGGGATGGGCAAGGTTATTATAAGAAACTCTTT	CATWDGQGYYKKLF
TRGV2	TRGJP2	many	TGTGCCACCTGGGACGGGCTATCTAGTAGTGATTGGATCAAGACGTTT	CATWDGLSSSDWIKTF
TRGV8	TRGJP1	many	TGTGCCACCTGGGATCTGGCTGGTTGGTTCAAGATATTT	CATWDLAGWFKIF
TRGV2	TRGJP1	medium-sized	TGTGCCACCTGGGACGGGCACCCTGGTTGGTTCAAGATATTT	CATWDGHPGWFKIF
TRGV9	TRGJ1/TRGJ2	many	TGTGCCTTGTGGGATCTGAATTATTATAAGAAACTCTTT	CALWDLNYYKKLF
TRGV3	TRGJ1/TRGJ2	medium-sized	TGTGCCACCTGGGACAGTTATTATAAGAAACTCTTT	CATWDSYYKKLF
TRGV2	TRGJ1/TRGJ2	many	TGTGCCACCTGGGACGGGCACTTTTATAAGAAACTCTTT	CATWDGHFYKKLF
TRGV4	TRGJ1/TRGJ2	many	TGTGCCACCTGGGACGGGCGGGCGAGGAATTATTATAAGAAACTCTTT	CATWDGRARNYYKKLF
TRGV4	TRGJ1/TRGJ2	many	TGTGCCACCCGGGATGGGCGGTGCTATAAGAAACTCTTT	CATRDGRCYKKLF
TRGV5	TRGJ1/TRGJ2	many	TGTGCCACCTGGGGCAATTATTATAAGAAACTCTTT	CATWGNYYKKLF
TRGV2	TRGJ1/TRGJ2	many	TGTGCCACCTGGGACGCCTACAAGAAACTCTTT	CATWDAYKKLF
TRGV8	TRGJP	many	TGTGCCACCTGGGCCAGCAGTCAGTTGGGCAAAAAAATCAAGGTATTT	CATWASSQLGKKIKVF
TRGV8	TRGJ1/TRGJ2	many	TGTGCCACCTGGGAAGTCCCCCATTATAAGAAACTCTTT	CATWEVPHYKKLF
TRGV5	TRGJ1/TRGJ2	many	TGTGCCACCTGGGACAGCCGAAAGAATTATTATAAGAAACTCTTT	CATWDSRKNYYKKLF
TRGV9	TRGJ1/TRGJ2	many	TGTGCCTTGTGGGAGGCACCTAAGAAACTCTTT	CALWEAPKKLF
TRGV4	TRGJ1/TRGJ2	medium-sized	TGTGCCACCTGGCACCGAAAATATAAGAAACTCTTT	CATWHRKYKKLF
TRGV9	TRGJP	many	TGTGCCTTGTGGAAAGAGTTGGGCAAAAAAATCAAGGTATTT	CALWKELGKKIKVF
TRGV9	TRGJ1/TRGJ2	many	TGTGCCTTGTGGGAGCTCCGGCGACTCGAACTTCGGGGGAAGAAACTCTTT	CALWELRRLELRGKKLF
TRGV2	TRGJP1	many	TGTGCCACCTGGGACGGGCCATGGTCCAATACCACTGGTTGGTTCAAGATATTT	CATWDGPWSNTTGWFKIF
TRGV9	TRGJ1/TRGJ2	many	TGTGCCTTGTGGTCACCAGGCAAGAAACTCTTT	CALWSPGKKLF
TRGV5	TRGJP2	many	TGTGCCACCTGGGACAGGCGGAGTAGTGATTGGATCAAGACGTTT	CATWDRRSSDWIKTF
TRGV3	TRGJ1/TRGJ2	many	TGTGCCACCTGGGACAGACCCTACGGTAAGAAACTCTTT	CATWDRPYGKKLF